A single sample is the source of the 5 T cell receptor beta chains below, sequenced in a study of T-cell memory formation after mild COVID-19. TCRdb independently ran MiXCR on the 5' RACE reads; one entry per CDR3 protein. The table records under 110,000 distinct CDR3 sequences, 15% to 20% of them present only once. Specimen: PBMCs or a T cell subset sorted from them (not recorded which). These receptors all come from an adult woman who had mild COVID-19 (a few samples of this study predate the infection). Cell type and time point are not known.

For the CDR3, the DNA is TGTGCCAGCAGCTTTTACAGGGAAACTGAAGCTTTCTTT. The encoded protein is CASSFYRETEAFF. This sequence joins TRBV11-2 and TRBJ1-1; the D gene is possibly TRBD1 (6 bases). CDR3 length: 13 residues. In germline, CDR1 is SGHAT, CDR2 FQNNGV. With 3 bases removed from V and 5 bases from J, the gap between germline ends came to 10 bases. The full variable domain, in which reference TRBV11-2 and TRBJ1-1 provide the parts outside the CDR3, is EAGVAQSPRYKIIEKRQSVAFWCNPISGHATLYWYQQILGQGPKLLIQFQNNGVVDDSQLPKDRFSAERLKGVDSTLKIQPAKLEDSAVYLCASSFYRETEAFFGQGTRLTVV.

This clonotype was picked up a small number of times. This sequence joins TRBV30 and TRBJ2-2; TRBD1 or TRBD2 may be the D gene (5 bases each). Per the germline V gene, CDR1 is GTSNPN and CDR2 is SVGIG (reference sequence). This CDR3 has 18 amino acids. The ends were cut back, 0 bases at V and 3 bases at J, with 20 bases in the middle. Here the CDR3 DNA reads TGTGCCTGGAGTGTACTTGGGGGTCGTAAGGTCCACACCGGGGAGCTGTTTTTT. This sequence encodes CAWSVLGGRKVHTGELFF.

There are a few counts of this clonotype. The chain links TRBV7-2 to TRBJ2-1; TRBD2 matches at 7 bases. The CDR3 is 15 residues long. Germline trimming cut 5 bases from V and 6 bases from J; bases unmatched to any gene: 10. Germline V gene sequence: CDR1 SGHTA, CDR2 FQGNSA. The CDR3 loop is CASSPVGGGPNEQFF. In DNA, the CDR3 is TGTGCCAGCAGCCCCGTGGGGGGAGGGCCCAATGAGCAGTTCTTC.

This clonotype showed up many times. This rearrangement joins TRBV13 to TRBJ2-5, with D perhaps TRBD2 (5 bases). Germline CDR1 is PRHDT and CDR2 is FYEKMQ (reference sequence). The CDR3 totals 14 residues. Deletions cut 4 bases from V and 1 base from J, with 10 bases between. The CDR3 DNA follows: TGTGCCAGCAGCTCTAAGACTACCCAAGAGACCCAGTACTTC. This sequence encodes CASSSKTTQETQYF.

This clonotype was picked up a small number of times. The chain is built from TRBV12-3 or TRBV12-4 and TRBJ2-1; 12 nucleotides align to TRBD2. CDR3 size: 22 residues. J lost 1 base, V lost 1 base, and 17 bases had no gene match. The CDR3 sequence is CASSLGSELAGGPRRSYNEQFF. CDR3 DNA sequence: TGTGCCAGCAGTTTAGGTTCGGAACTAGCGGGAGGACCCCGTAGATCCTACAATGAGCAGTTCTTC.